This passage covers 18 T cell receptor beta chains from one sample sequenced in a study of cytomegalovirus exposure and HLA in healthy donors. 60 Vbeta and 13 Jbeta primers were used in PCR. Libraries were prepared by immunoSEQ multiplex PCR; TCRdb keeps only in-frame clonotypes and omits some of them. The sample shows tens of thousands of clones, about three quarters of them seen only once. Sequences were obtained from PBMCs. All receptors derive from a male donor in good health and CMV-seropositive.

Comments on this clone: An end of the junction does not agree with germline; a read error may underlie this. The CDR3 spells CASSQGLLGGSPLFNNEQFF. The DNA for the CDR3 is TGCGCCAGCAGTCAAGGGCTTCTTGGCGGGAGCCCTTTATTCAACAATGAGCAGTTCTTC. The chain joins TRBV4-1 to TRBJ2-1; 7 positions match TRBD2. The CDR3 is 20 residues long. CDR1 is MGHRA and CDR2 is YSYEKL in the germline V gene.

V gene TRBV2 combines with J gene TRBJ1-4; D is ambiguous. This CDR3 comprises 16 residues. Germline V gene data show CDR1 as SNHLY and CDR2 as FYNNEI. V dropped 6 bases and J dropped 6 bases, with 20 bases sitting between them. The CDR3 bases are TGTGCCAGCAGAAACCCCCTCCTTGGTATAGATGAAAAACTGTTTTTT. Residues: CASRNPLLGIDEKLFF.

The chain combines TRBV9 with TRBJ1-2; the match to TRBD1 covers 11 bases. CDR1 is SGDLS, CDR2 YYNGEE, per germline. The CDR3 covers 17 residues. With V trimmed by 4 bases and J by 1 base, 9 bases remained unmatched. The DNA for the CDR3 is TGTGCCAGCAGCACCAGGACAGGGGGCGGGTATAACTATGGCTACACCTTC. Its translation is CASSTRTGGGYNYGYTF.

This clone was counted once. The CDR3 here is CASSLEDRGLGYTF. The CDR3 bases are TGCGCCAGCAGCTTGGAAGACAGGGGGCTTGGCTACACCTTC. J is TRBJ1-2 and V is TRBV5-1, with 10 bases lining up with TRBD1. This CDR3 is built from 14 residues. Germline trimming cut 0 bases from V and 7 bases from J; bases unmatched to any gene: 3. CDR1 is SGHRS and CDR2 is YFSETQ in the germline V gene.

The V and J genes are TRBV27 and TRBJ2-7, with TRBD1 identical over 9 bases. This CDR3 is 16 amino acids long. Trimming at V came to 5 bases and at J to 6 bases, leaving 14 bases not matched to a gene. Germline V CDR1 and CDR2: MNHEY, SMNVEV (reference sequence). The CDR3 region is CASSRDGGTGLGEQYF. In DNA form, the CDR3 reads TGTGCCAGCAGTCGCGATGGTGGGACAGGGCTCGGCGAGCAGTACTTC.

In its sample, this clone was seen once. The rearrangement uses TRBV18 and TRBJ1-1, with 8 bases fitting TRBD1. This CDR3 contains 14 residues. Germline assignment: CDR1 KGHSH and CDR2 LQKENI. V was pared by 5 bases and J by 1 base, with 3 bases of the junction left unmatched. The CDR3 region has the DNA TGTGCCAGCTCAACAGGGGGAGAGAACACTGAAGCTTTCTTT. Amino acid sequence: CASSTGGENTEAFF.

The chain links TRBV28 to TRBJ2-6, with D perhaps TRBD2 (6 bases). The CDR3 has 16 amino acids. The germline V and J ends were trimmed by 4 bases and 1 base, with 11 bases remaining between them. Germline CDR1 and CDR2: MDHEN and SYDVKM. This chain's CDR3 is CASSSWTTSGANVLTF. CDR3 in DNA: TGTGCCAGCAGTTCCTGGACTACATCTGGGGCCAACGTCCTGACTTTC.

V usage is TRBV4-3 and J usage is TRBJ2-2; 7 bases align to TRBD2. There are 17 residues in the CDR3. The V gene end was trimmed by 0 bases and the J gene end by 10 bases; junction bases not matched to a gene: 14. Germline V gene lookup returns CDR1 LGHNA and CDR2 YSLEER. The CDR3 here is CASSQDPSGTASVELFF. CDR3 DNA: TGCGCCAGCAGCCAAGATCCCAGCGGGACCGCTAGTGTGGAGCTGTTTTTT.

The chain carries TRBV6-5 and TRBJ2-1; tentative D call: TRBD2 (6 bases). Trimming removed 5 bases from V and 8 bases from J, with 16 bases in between. Germline CDR1 reads MNHEY; CDR2 reads SVGAGI. This CDR3 has 14 amino acids. The CDR3 coding sequence is TGTGCCAGCAGTAGGGATAGACTAGTCTATGAGCAGTTCTTC. Its protein is CASSRDRLVYEQFF.

This rearrangement joins TRBV6-5 to TRBJ2-7; 10 nucleotides align to TRBD1. V lost 2 bases, J lost 4 bases, and 2 bases stayed unmatched. Germline values: CDR1 MNHEY, CDR2 SVGAGI. This CDR3 has 14 residues. The CDR3 nucleotides read TGTGCCAGCAGTTACGGGGGACAGGGGTACGAGCAGTACTTC. Protein: CASSYGGQGYEQYF.

J is TRBJ1-1 and V is TRBV29-1, with a tentative D call TRBD1 (5 bases). Germline CDR1 is SQVTM and CDR2 is ANQGSEA. V lost 1 base and J 0 bases, leaving 6 bases between the germline ends. The CDR3 is made up of 13 amino acids. The CDR3 is CSVEGQLNTEAFF. In nucleotides, the CDR3 is TGCAGCGTTGAAGGACAGTTGAACACTGAAGCTTTCTTT. Filled out from reference TRBV29-1 and TRBJ1-1, the complete variable domain reads SAVISQKPSRDICQRGTSLTIQCQVDSQVTMMFWYRQQPGQSLTLIATANQGSEATYESGFVIDKFPISRPNLTFSTLTVSNMSPEDSSIYLCSVEGQLNTEAFFGQGTRLTVV.

The chain uses TRBV5-5 and TRBJ2-7; the D gene is possibly TRBD2 (5 bases). The V and J ends lost 4 bases and 2 bases respectively, with 10 bases between them. CDR1 and CDR2 (germline): SGHKS, YYEKEE (reference sequence). This CDR3 comprises 13 residues. The CDR3 reads CASSPGNAYEQYF. The CDR3 DNA sequence: TGTGCCAGCAGCCCCGGGAACGCCTACGAGCAGTACTTC.

This clone came up a few times. The chain has TRBV5-1 and TRBJ2-7, with D uncertain. The CDR3 spans 12 residues. V shed 2 bases and J shed 3 bases, with 6 bases lying between them. CDR1 and CDR2 (germline): SGHRS, YFSETQ. The CDR3 bases are TGCGCCAGCAGCTTTCTTTTCTACGAGCAGTACTTC. As protein: CASSFLFYEQYF. Together with reference TRBV5-1 and TRBJ2-7, the CDR3 gives the full variable domain: KAGVTQTPRYLIKTRGQQVTLSCSPISGHRSVSWYQQTPGQGLQFLFEYFSETQRNKGNFPGRFSGRQFSNSRSEMNVSTLELGDSALYLCASSFLFYEQYFGPGTRLTVT.

This rearrangement joins TRBV5-1 to TRBJ2-7; D possibly corresponds to TRBD1 (6 bases). In germline, CDR1 is SGHRS, CDR2 YFSETQ. Trimming removed 1 base at V and 2 bases at J, with 10 bases between. The CDR3 is made up of 14 amino acids. In DNA, the CDR3 is TGCGCCAGCAGCTTGACCAGGGGCCCCTACGAGCAGTACTTC. It specifies CASSLTRGPYEQYF.

This clone turned up a few times. The gene calls are TRBV15 and TRBJ2-1; 9 nucleotides align to TRBD2. Trimming at V came to 5 bases and at J to 6 bases, leaving 11 bases not matched to a gene. CDR1 and CDR2 from the germline V gene are LNHNV and YYDKDF (reference sequence). This CDR3 has 16 residues. The chain's CDR3 is CATSRSIAGVPNEQFF. For the CDR3, the DNA is TGTGCCACCAGCCGGTCTATAGCGGGAGTCCCCAATGAGCAGTTCTTC.

This clone was counted only a few times. CDR3 residues: CASSFGGTSGLGGEQFF. The CDR3 DNA follows: TGTGCCAGCAGCTTTGGGGGGACTAGCGGGCTCGGAGGTGAGCAGTTCTTC. The V gene is TRBV7-9, the J gene TRBJ2-1, with 12 bases identical to TRBD2. Germline CDR1 reads SEHNR; CDR2 reads FQNEAQ (reference sequence). Trimming at V came to 3 bases and at J to 9 bases, leaving 12 bases not matched to a gene. CDR3 length: 17 residues.

This clone was recorded a few times. The chain employs TRBV29-1 and TRBJ1-1; D unclear. This CDR3 spans 12 amino acids. Trimming stripped 5 bases from V and 4 bases from J, with 11 bases between. Germline V lookup: CDR1 SQVTM, CDR2 ANQGSEA. CDR3 sequence: CSVISSGTEAFF. The DNA for the CDR3 is TGCAGCGTTATCAGTAGCGGCACTGAAGCTTTCTTT.

The chain links TRBV28 to TRBJ2-5; D call uncertain. CDR3 length equals 14 residues. Germline CDR1 and CDR2: MDHEN and SYDVKM. V was shortened by 4 bases and J by 5 bases, with 14 bases between the two germline ends. The CDR3 sequence: CASSSRLGWETQYF. The CDR3 DNA is TGTGCCAGCAGTTCCAGACTTGGATGGGAGACCCAGTACTTC. Complete variable domain (other parts from reference TRBV28 and TRBJ2-5): DVKVTQSSRYLVKRTGEKVFLECVQDMDHENMFWYRQDPGLGLRLIYFSYDVKMKEKGDIPEGYSVSREKKERFSLILESASTNQTSMYLCASSSRLGWETQYFGPGTRLLVL.